This T cell receptor (beta chain) was sequenced for a study of CXCR3-negative and CXCR3-positive naive CD8 T cells. Findings and caveats of the study: Memory CD8+ cells showed much lower diversity, while both naive subsets displayed comparably high diversity. Naive subsets showed comparable surface CD5, and TCR interaction strength was also inferred from TRB CDR3 physicochemistry. CXCR3-positive naive cells had more hydrophobic TRB CDR3s than CXCR3-negative naive cells.

Remarks on this clonotype: Its target is unknown.

The CDR3 runs 13 residues. It was by 5' RACE with UMI labels that the TRB cDNA libraries were prepared. For each CDR3 protein, TCRdb gives one entry from its re-call of the 5' RACE reads, without DNA. The listing records some 8,400 distinct CDR3 sequences. Each CD8+ T cell subset was flow-sorted in triplicate. Every sort contained a few hundred thousand cells. Within the CD8+ T cell compartment, naive cells were CD45RO-CCR7+CD27+CD95-. Sequenced sample: naive CXCR3+ CD8+ T cells from blood. The subset here: CD45RO-CCR7+CD27+CD95- naive CD8+ T cells expressing CXCR3 (TNR3+). The chain is built from TRBV21-1 and TRBJ2-7; lacking DNA, the TRBD1 call made by TCRdb goes unchecked. TRBV21-1 is flagged as a pseudogene. The source of this sequence is a human donor in good health. Some clones in this sample may be carry-over from other donors' samples. The CDR3: CATTTGTQIRQYF.